Shown below are 2 T cell receptor beta chains from a single sample sequenced in a study of T cell changes during pregnancy in multiple sclerosis. The method was immunoSEQ multiplex PCR; TCRdb's version includes in-frame clones alone and lacks a portion of them. The table shows 69,000 or so clones, with around 90% occurring only once. The sequencing used CD4+ T cells from peripheral blood mononuclear cells, collected in the third trimester of pregnancy. The receptors were gathered from a female donor in good health, enrolled as a control in a pregnancy study.

This rearrangement joins TRBV6-1 to TRBJ1-1, with 9 bases that match TRBD1. CDR3 length: 13 residues. Looked up from germline, CDR1 is MNHNS and CDR2 is SASEGT. J lost 4 bases, V lost 10 bases, and 7 bases had no gene match. The CDR3, as DNA: TGTGCCACTCACAGGGGGCTGAGCACTGAAGCTTTCTTT. As protein: CATHRGLSTEAFF.

The sample holds one count of this clone. CDR3 amino acids: CASSRLSGGGNEQFF. CDR3 nucleotides: TGTGCCAGCTCTCGACTGAGCGGGGGGGGGAATGAGCAGTTCTTC. The chain is built from TRBV5-8 and TRBJ2-1; TRBD2 agrees at 10 bases. This CDR3 comprises 15 residues. Germline loops: CDR1 SGHTS, CDR2 YDEGEE. V gave up 7 bases and J gave up 7 bases; unmatched junction bases: 11.